A selection of T cell receptor beta chains follows, all from one sample in a study of cytomegalovirus exposure and HLA in healthy donors. Profiling relied on immunoSEQ multiplex PCR, and the TCRdb table lists in-frame clones only, not all of them. The sample has 36,000 or so clones; approximately 82% are singletons. Sequenced sample: PBMCs. The receptors shown here come from a woman aged 18 to 35 in good health and CMV-seronegative. Each CDR3 is given with its conserved first and last residue. The D gene is left open where the match is weak. Clone size, where shown, is once, few, many, or a class for clones that have expanded.

j_call v_call clone_size d_call cdr3_nt cdr3_aa
TRBJ2-2 TRBV7-3 NA TRBD1 TGTGCCAGCAGCATGCGACAGGGGGTCCCCACCGGGGAGCTGTTTTTT CASSMRQGVPTGELFF
TRBJ1-5 TRBV7-6 once NA TGTGCCAGCAGCTCCCATCCGGGTCAGCCCCAGAATTTT CASSSHPGQPQNF
TRBJ2-5 TRBV7-3 few TRBD1 TGTGCCAGCAGCCGACAGGGAAGGGAGACCCAGTACTTC CASSRQGRETQYF
TRBJ2-3 TRBV15 NA NA TGTGCCACCAGCGAAATCGGGAGTGGGGCAGATACGCAGTATTTT CATSEIGSGADTQYF
TRBJ2-3 TRBV13 NA NA TGTGCCAGCACCCCAGGGATGGCAGATACGCAGTATTTT CASTPGMADTQYF
TRBJ1-1 TRBV19 few NA TGTGCCAGTAGTATGGAGGCTTGGCAGGTCGGGTCGAGTCACACTGAAGCTTTCTTT CASSMEAWQVGSSHTEAFF
TRBJ2-5 TRBV7-7 NA TRBD2 TGTGCCACGACTAGCGGAGCTCAAGAGACCCAGTACTTC CATTSGAQETQYF
TRBJ2-1 TRBV7-3 NA NA TGTGCCAGCAGCTCGCTAGTGTTCGACAATGAGCAGTTCTTC CASSSLVFDNEQFF
TRBJ2-4 TRBV7-2 once TRBD1 TGTGCCAGCAGCCTAAATGGGCAGGGGGTATACATTCAGTACTTC CASSLNGQGVYIQYF
TRBJ2-1 TRBV7-2 NA TRBD1 TGTGCCAGCAACCTGGGACAGGGAAGGGATGAGCAGTTCTTC CASNLGQGRDEQFF
TRBJ2-1 TRBV30 NA NA TGTGCCTGGAGTAGGGGGGGGGACAATGAGCAGTTCTTC CAWSRGGDNEQFF
TRBJ1-2 TRBV6-5 NA NA TGTGCCAGCAGCCCGGTAAACTATGGCTACACCTTC CASSPVNYGYTF
TRBJ1-1 TRBV7-2 NA TRBD1 TGTGCCAGCAGCTTAGGAGGGGGCTGGGGGAACACTGAAGCTTTCTTT CASSLGGGWGNTEAFF
TRBJ2-7 TRBV19 NA TRBD2 TGTGCCAGTATGGATAGCGGGGGGGCTCGAGAGCAGTACTTC CASMDSGGAREQYF
TRBJ2-7 TRBV6-1 NA TRBD1 TGTGCCAGCAGTGACAACAGGGGCGAGCAGTACTTC CASSDNRGEQYF
TRBJ2-3 TRBV7-2 NA NA TGTGCCAGCAGCTTGAGGCAAGACACAGATACGCAGTATTTT CASSLRQDTDTQYF